This record covers a single T cell receptor (beta chain). The V and J ends lost 0 bases and 12 bases, in that order; junction bases with no gene match: 7. This CDR3 has 14 residues. In germline, CDR1 is SGHDN, CDR2 FVKESK. This sample was taken from a study of shared clonotypes between healthy human individuals. Produced via immunoSEQ multiplex PCR; TCRdb's table is partial and in-frame only. Of fewer than 150,000 clones listed, approximately 70% are singletons. The clonotype originates from a woman between 25 and 40 years old in good health. The gene calls are TRBV14 and TRBJ2-1; 8 bases agree with TRBD2. The sample comprised memory CD8+ T cells sorted from blood. Subset defined: CD45RO+ cells pooled with CCR7-negative TemRA cells. The CDR3 DNA sequence: TGTGCCAGCAGCCAAGATCCAGCGGGAGTTAGGCAGTTCTTC. Its translation is CASSQDPAGVRQFF.